The table lists the clone carrying this T cell receptor (beta chain) with a few counts. The antigen remains undetermined. Mouse gene names and germline throughout. The CDR3 extends 4 residues past the end of the read, so its final part is completed from the germline J gene. Sorting of pooled cutaneous lymph node cells used CD4, CD8alpha, NKG2D, NKG2ACE and other markers. Sequencing templates came from extracted RNA that was reverse transcribed into cDNA. Produced via immunoSEQ multiplex PCR; TCRdb's table is partial and in-frame only. This sample has about 270,000 clones, each found more than once. This entry belongs to a study of CD8+ T cells in alopecia areata. About the research overall: Graft recipients were approximately 6-10-week-old female C3H/HeJ mice, and donor skin originated from approximately 6-12-month-old C3H/HeJ mice with spontaneous alopecia. Study observations and caveats: Clarity of TCR sharing across patients fell short of that in mice, possibly HLA-related. Lesional tissue from the scalp (especially in alopecia totalis/universalis) showed higher clonality than normal scalp. Sequences from scalp samples also cover resident alphabeta T cells of normal skin.

Germline-derived CDR1 and CDR2 are MSHET and SYDVDS. The CDR3 length is 13 residues. The V and J ends lost 9 bases and 3 bases, in that order; junction bases with no gene match: 4. Sequencing was carried out using CD4+ T cells sorted from a lymph node. This rearrangement joins TRBV29 to TRBJ1-1, with 10 positions matching TRBD1. This clonotype originated in a C3H/HeJ mouse with alopecia areata. This mouse strain has H2-k as its MHC haplotype. CDR3 DNA (partial): TGTGCTAGGTTCGGGACAGGGGACACA. It encodes CARFGTGDT. The whole CDR3 sequence is CARFGTGDTEVFF.